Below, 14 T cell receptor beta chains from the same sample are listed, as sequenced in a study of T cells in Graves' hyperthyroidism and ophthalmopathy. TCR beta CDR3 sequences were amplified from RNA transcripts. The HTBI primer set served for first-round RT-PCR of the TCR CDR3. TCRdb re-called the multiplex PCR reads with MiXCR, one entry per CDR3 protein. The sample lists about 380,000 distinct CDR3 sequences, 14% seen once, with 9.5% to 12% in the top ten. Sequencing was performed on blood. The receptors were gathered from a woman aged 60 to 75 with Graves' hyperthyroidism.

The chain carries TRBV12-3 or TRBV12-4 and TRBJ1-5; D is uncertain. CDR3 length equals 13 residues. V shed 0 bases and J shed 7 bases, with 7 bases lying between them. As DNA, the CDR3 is TGTGCCAGCAGTTTAGCGCTCGGCCAGCCCCAGCATTTT. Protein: CASSLALGQPQHF.

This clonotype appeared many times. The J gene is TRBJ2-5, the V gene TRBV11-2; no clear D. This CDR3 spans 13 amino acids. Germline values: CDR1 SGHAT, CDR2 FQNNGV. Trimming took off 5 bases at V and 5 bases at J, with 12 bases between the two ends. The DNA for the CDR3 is TGTGCCAGCAGCCTCCGGTGGTGGGAGACCCAGTACTTC. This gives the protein CASSLRWWETQYF.

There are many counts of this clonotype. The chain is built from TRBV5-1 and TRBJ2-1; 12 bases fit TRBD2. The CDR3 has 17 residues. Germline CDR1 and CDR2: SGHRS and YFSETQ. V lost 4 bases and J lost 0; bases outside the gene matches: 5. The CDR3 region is CASSTTSGSRSYNEQFF. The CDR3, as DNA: TGCGCCAGCAGCACGACTAGCGGGAGCCGCTCCTACAATGAGCAGTTCTTC. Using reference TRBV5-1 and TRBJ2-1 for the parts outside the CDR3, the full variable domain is KAGVTQTPRYLIKTRGQQVTLSCSPISGHRSVSWYQQTPGQGLQFLFEYFSETQRNKGNFPGRFSGRQFSNSRSEMNVSTLELGDSALYLCASSTTSGSRSYNEQFFGPGTRLTVL.

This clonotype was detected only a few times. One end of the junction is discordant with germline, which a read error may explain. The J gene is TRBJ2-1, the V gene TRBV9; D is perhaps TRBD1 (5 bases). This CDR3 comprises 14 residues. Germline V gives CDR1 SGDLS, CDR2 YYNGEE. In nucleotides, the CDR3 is TGTGCCAGCAGCGTAGCTCCAGGGTACAGTGAGCAGTTCTTC. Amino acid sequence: CASSVAPGYSEQFF. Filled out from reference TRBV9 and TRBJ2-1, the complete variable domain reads DSGVTQTPKHLITATGQRVTLRCSPRSGDLSVYWYQQSLDQGLQFLIQYYNGEERAKGNILERFSAQQFPDLHSELNLSSLELGDSALYFCASSVAPGYSEQFFGPGTRLTVL.

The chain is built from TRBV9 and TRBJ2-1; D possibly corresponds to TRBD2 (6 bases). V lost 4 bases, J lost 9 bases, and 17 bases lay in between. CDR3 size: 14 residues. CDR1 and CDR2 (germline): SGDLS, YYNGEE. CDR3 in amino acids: CASSLGGFPSEQFF. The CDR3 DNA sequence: TGTGCCAGCAGCCTTGGGGGGTTTCCAAGTGAGCAGTTCTTC.

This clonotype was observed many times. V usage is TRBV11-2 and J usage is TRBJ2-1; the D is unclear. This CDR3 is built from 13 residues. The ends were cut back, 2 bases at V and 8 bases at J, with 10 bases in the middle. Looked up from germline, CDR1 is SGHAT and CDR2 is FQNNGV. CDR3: CASSLPPSDEQFF. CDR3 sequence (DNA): TGTGCCAGCAGCTTACCCCCTTCCGATGAGCAGTTCTTC.

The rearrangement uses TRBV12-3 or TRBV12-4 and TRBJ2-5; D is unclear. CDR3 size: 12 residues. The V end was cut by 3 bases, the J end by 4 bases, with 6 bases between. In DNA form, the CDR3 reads TGTGCCAGCAGTTTGAATCGAGAGACCCAGTACTTC. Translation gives CASSLNRETQYF.

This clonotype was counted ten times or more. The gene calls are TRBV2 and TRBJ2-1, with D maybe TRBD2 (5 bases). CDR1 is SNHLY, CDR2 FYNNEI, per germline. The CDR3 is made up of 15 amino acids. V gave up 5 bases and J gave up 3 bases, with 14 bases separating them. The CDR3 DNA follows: TGTGCCAGCAGTTATAGCGAGGTCTACTACAATGAGCAGTTCTTC. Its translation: CASSYSEVYYNEQFF.

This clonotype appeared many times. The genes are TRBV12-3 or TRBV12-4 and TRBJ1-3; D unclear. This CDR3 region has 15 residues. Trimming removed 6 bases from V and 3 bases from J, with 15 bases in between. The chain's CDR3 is CASSPRGVHGNTIYF. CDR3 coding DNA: TGTGCCAGCAGCCCCCGGGGAGTACATGGAAACACCATATATTTT.

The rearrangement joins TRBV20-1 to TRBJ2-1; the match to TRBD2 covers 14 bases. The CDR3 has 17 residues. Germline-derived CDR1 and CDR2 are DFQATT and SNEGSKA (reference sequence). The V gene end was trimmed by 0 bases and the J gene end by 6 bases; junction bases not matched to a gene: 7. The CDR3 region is CSARDPHGTSGSNEQFF. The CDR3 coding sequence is TGCAGTGCTAGAGATCCTCACGGGACTAGCGGGAGCAATGAGCAGTTCTTC.

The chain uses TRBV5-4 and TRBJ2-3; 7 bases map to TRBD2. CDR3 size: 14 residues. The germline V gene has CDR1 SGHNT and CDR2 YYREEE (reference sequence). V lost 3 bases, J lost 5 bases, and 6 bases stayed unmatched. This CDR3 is CASSSGTNLDTQYF. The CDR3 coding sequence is TGTGCCAGCAGCTCCGGGACTAACTTAGATACGCAGTATTTT. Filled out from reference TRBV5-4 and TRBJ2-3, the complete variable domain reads ETGVTQSPTHLIKTRGQQVTLRCSSQSGHNTVSWYQQALGQGPQFIFQYYREEENGRGNFPPRFSGLQFPNYSSELNVNALELDDSALYLCASSSGTNLDTQYFGPGTRLTVL.

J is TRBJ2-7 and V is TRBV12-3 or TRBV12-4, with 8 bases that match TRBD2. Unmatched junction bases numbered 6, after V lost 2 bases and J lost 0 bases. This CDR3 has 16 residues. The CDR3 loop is CASSLSHGTSSYEQYF. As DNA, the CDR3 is TGTGCCAGCAGTTTATCCCACGGGACTAGCTCCTACGAGCAGTACTTC.

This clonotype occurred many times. CDR3: CSVEVFGEIYGYTF. CDR3 nucleotides: TGCAGCGTTGAAGTTTTCGGCGAGATCTATGGCTACACCTTC. The chain carries TRBV29-1 and TRBJ1-2; D gene unclear. The CDR3 loop spans 14 amino acids. The V end lost 1 base, the J end lost 4 bases, and 13 bases lay between the germline ends. Per the germline V gene, CDR1 is SQVTM and CDR2 is ANQGSEA. Together with reference TRBV29-1 and TRBJ1-2, the CDR3 gives the full variable domain: SAVISQKPSRDICQRGTSLTIQCQVDSQVTMMFWYRQQPGQSLTLIATANQGSEATYESGFVIDKFPISRPNLTFSTLTVSNMSPEDSSIYLCSVEVFGEIYGYTFGSGTRLTVV.

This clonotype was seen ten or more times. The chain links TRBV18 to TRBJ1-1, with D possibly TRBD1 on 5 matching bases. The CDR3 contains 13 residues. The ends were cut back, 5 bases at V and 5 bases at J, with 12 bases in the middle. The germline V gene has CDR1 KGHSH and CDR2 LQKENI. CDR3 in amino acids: CASSAGGGTEAFF. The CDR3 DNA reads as TGTGCCAGCTCAGCAGGCGGGGGAACTGAAGCTTTCTTT.